The rows below give T cell receptor beta chains drawn from one sample of a study of blood T cell repertoires in COVID-19. This table comes from immunoSEQ multiplex PCR, and its TCRdb copy is limited to in-frame clones, with some not included. The sample carries 290,000 or so clones, approximately 91% recorded once. The sequencing sample was made of peripheral blood. These receptor sequences come from a woman aged 25 to 39 with COVID-19, enrolled during active disease. CDR3s leave out the opening cysteine and the closing phenylalanine or tryptophan. Clone size is not always given. Where it is, it says once, few, many or a class for expanded clones.

size	V	J	CDR3
.	TRBV7-9	TRBJ1-1	ASSPTGSTEAF
.	TRBV21-1	TRBJ2-1	ASRTSGSNNEQF
.	TRBV30	TRBJ2-1	AWSTAGGPVEQF
.	TRBV5-4	TRBJ2-3	ASSSSGRLTDTQY
.	TRBV2	TRBJ2-1	ASSAQVNEQF
.	TRBV5-6	TRBJ2-2	ASSPGLAANTGELF
once	TRBV2	TRBJ1-1	ASSLRQIANTEAF
.	TRBV3-1/TRBV3-2	TRBJ2-2	ASSQHNPGELF
.	TRBV5-1	TRBJ2-7	ASSLGGLETYEQY
.	TRBV6-6	TRBJ2-7	ASSPELAGLISSYEQY